A single sample is the source of the 26 T cell receptor beta chains below, sequenced in a study of T cell changes during pregnancy in multiple sclerosis. Only in-frame clones appear in the TCRdb table, and some are missing; sequencing was by immunoSEQ multiplex PCR. The sample lists fewer than 60,000 clones, around 90% occurring once. The sample here was peripheral blood, taken after pregnancy. The source of these receptors is a female donor in good health, enrolled as a control in a pregnancy study.

The CDR3, as DNA: TGTGCCAGCAGCCAAAACAGGGGGTACCGGTCTTTCTTT. This gives the protein CASSQNRGYRSFF. This chain connects TRBV14 to TRBJ1-1; TRBD1 agrees at 8 bases. CDR1 is SGHDN and CDR2 is FVKESK in the germline V gene. There are 13 residues in the CDR3. V lost 2 bases and J lost 12; bases outside the gene matches: 8.

This clone appeared once. The rearrangement links TRBV7-2 to TRBJ2-7; 14 bases are shared with TRBD2. Germline-derived CDR1 and CDR2 are SGHTA and FQGNSA. The CDR3 sequence is 16 residues long. V lost 4 bases and J lost 3; bases outside the gene matches: 5. CDR3 in DNA: TGTGCCAGCAGCTCGTTCGGACTAGCGGGGGGCTACGAGCAGTACTTC. Translation: CASSSFGLAGGYEQYF.

The chain links TRBV28 to TRBJ2-5; 12 bases map to TRBD2. The CDR3 has 16 amino acids. CDR1 and CDR2 (germline): MDHEN, SYDVKM. V trimming: 4 bases; J trimming: 4 bases; junction bases outside the gene matches: 7. The CDR3 region is CASSSRLAGDRETQYF. The CDR3 nucleotides are TGTGCCAGCAGTTCCCGACTAGCGGGAGATAGAGAGACCCAGTACTTC.

This clone was detected only once. The chain recombines TRBV9 with TRBJ2-3; TRBD2 matches 7 bases. Germline lookup yields CDR1 SGDLS and CDR2 YYNGEE. The CDR3 totals 15 residues. The junction had 13 bases not matched to a gene; V was cut back by 6 bases and J by 6 bases. The CDR3 DNA reads as TGTGCCAGCAAACGGAGTAGCGGGTTTTCGGATACGCAGTATTTT. Translated: CASKRSSGFSDTQYF.

Written as DNA, the CDR3 is TGTGCCAGCCAGGAGCGGGGGGGCCAGGGAGAGACCCAGTACTTC. Translating gives CASQERGGQGETQYF. The chain uses TRBV7-3 and TRBJ2-5; 10 positions match TRBD2. CDR1 and CDR2 (germline): SGHTA, FQGTGA. Trimming removed 8 bases from V and 4 bases from J; junction bases left unmatched: 10. This CDR3 is 15 amino acids long.

Comment on this clone: One end of the junction fails to match germline, which may point to a read error. The chain has TRBV7-9 and TRBJ1-2; D gene ambiguous. Germline V CDR1 and CDR2: SEHNR, FQNEAQ (reference sequence). The CDR3 is 12 residues long. CDR3 bases: TGTGCCAGCAGCACATCGACTCTGCCACTACTCTTC. It translates to CASSTSTLPLLF.

The chain combines TRBV2 with TRBJ1-2; no reliable D call. The germline CDR1 and CDR2 sequences are SNHLY and FYNNEI. This CDR3 has 12 amino acids. V was pared by 3 bases and J by 5 bases, with 7 bases between. CDR3 bases: TGTGCCAGCAGTGAGGCGGATTATGGCTACACCTTC. This translates into CASSEADYGYTF.

The rearrangement links TRBV6-1 to TRBJ2-3; TRBD1 might be the D (6 bases). The V and J ends lost 4 bases and 5 bases respectively, with 13 bases between them. Germline V gene sequence: CDR1 MNHNS, CDR2 SASEGT. The CDR3 is made up of 14 amino acids. CDR3 bases: TGTGCCAGCAGTGGTGAAGGGGGAATAGATACGCAGTATTTT. It is translated as CASSGEGGIDTQYF.

The V call is TRBV4-2, the J call TRBJ2-5, with 10 bases aligning to TRBD2. Unmatched junction bases numbered 12, after V lost 0 bases and J lost 5 bases. Per germline, CDR1 LGHNA and CDR2 YNFKEQ. The CDR3 sequence is 18 residues long. CDR3 sequence reads: CASSQDHDLAGVSETQYF. As DNA, the CDR3 is TGTGCCAGCAGCCAAGATCATGACCTAGCGGGAGTGTCGGAGACCCAGTACTTC.

The J gene is TRBJ2-1, the V gene TRBV4-3; TRBD2 is a possible D gene (6 bases). The V and J ends lost 0 bases and 1 base respectively, with 13 bases between them. Looked up from germline, CDR1 is LGHNA and CDR2 is YSLEER. CDR3 length: 17 amino acids. Written as DNA, the CDR3 is TGCGCCAGCAGCCAAGATAGCGGCTTTTCATCCTACAATGAGCAGTTCTTC. It codes for CASSQDSGFSSYNEQFF.

The CDR3 protein is CASSWTGPYGYTF. The CDR3 DNA reads as TGTGCCAGCAGTTGGACAGGGCCCTATGGCTACACCTTC. This chain uses TRBV6-5 with TRBJ1-2, with 8 bases lining up with TRBD1. Losses at the gene ends were 4 bases for V and 4 bases for J; bases not matched to a gene: 2. Germline CDR1 and CDR2: MNHEY and SVGAGI. There are 13 residues in the CDR3.

This clone was seen a single time. J is TRBJ2-1 and V is TRBV28; 7 bases are shared with TRBD2. Germline V CDR1 and CDR2: MDHEN, SYDVKM. This CDR3 is 15 amino acids long. After removal of 5 bases from V and 0 bases from J, the junction contained 4 bases not matched to a gene. The CDR3 is CASSLGGYSYNEQFF. In DNA, the CDR3 is TGTGCCAGCAGTCTCGGGGGGTACTCCTACAATGAGCAGTTCTTC. Using reference TRBV28 and TRBJ2-1 for the parts outside the CDR3, the full variable domain is DVKVTQSSRYLVKRTGEKVFLECVQDMDHENMFWYRQDPGLGLRLIYFSYDVKMKEKGDIPEGYSVSREKKERFSLILESASTNQTSMYLCASSLGGYSYNEQFFGPGTRLTVL.

The J gene is TRBJ2-4, the V gene TRBV11-2; the match to TRBD1 covers 9 bases. Unmatched junction bases numbered 8, after V lost 5 bases and J lost 3 bases. The CDR3 runs 16 residues. The germline V gene has CDR1 SGHAT and CDR2 FQNNGV. The CDR3 DNA is TGTGCCAGCAGCCTAAGGGACAGGGTAGACAAAAACATTCAGTACTTC. Encoded protein: CASSLRDRVDKNIQYF.

The chain combines TRBV18 with TRBJ1-1; D not resolved. The germline V gene encodes CDR1 KGHSH and CDR2 LQKENI. With 6 bases removed from V and 0 bases from J, the gap between germline ends came to 20 bases. This CDR3 comprises 17 residues. The CDR3 spells CASSRDRRSGMNTEAFF. DNA of the CDR3: TGTGCCAGCTCGAGGGATAGGAGATCGGGCATGAACACTGAAGCTTTCTTT.

V and J are TRBV6-5 and TRBJ2-1; D is unclear. This CDR3 is built from 11 residues. CDR1 and CDR2 (germline): MNHEY, SVGAGI. The V end was cut by 4 bases, the J end by 7 bases, with 5 bases between. The CDR3 loop is CASSFRNEQFF. The DNA for the CDR3 is TGTGCCAGCAGTTTCAGGAATGAGCAGTTCTTC.

This clone was counted a single time. V usage is TRBV10-3 and J usage is TRBJ2-2; maybe TRBD2 (5 bases). CDR1 is ENHRY and CDR2 is SYGVKD in the germline V gene. This CDR3 is 16 amino acids long. V was cut by 4 bases and J by 0 bases, with 12 bases left in between. The CDR3 DNA follows: TGTGCCATCAGTGGGAGGTACAGTTCGAACACCGGGGAGCTGTTTTTT. Residues: CAISGRYSSNTGELFF.

The chain is built from TRBV30 and TRBJ2-2; tentative D call: TRBD2 (5 bases). V was cut by 3 bases and J by 6 bases, with 11 bases left in between. The CDR3 contains 13 residues. Germline V gene data show CDR1 as GTSNPN and CDR2 as SVGIG (reference sequence). DNA of the CDR3: TGTGCCTGGAGGGCGGGTACGGCCGGGGAGCTGTTTTTT. Translated, it gives CAWRAGTAGELFF.

In the case of this clone: The sample contains more than one DNA sequence encoding this CDR3. This rearrangement joins TRBV19 to TRBJ2-3, with a possible D match to TRBD1 (6 bases). Looked up from germline, CDR1 is LNHDA and CDR2 is SQIVND (reference sequence). The CDR3 extends over 13 amino acids. Trimming shortened V by 4 bases and J by 7 bases, and 12 bases separated the two germline ends. Here the CDR3 reads CASSTQGVNTQYF. CDR3 nucleotides: TGTGCCAGTAGTACACAGGGTGTAAATACGCAGTATTTT.

The chain recombines TRBV11-1 with TRBJ1-6; no definite D call. V lost 4 bases and J lost 9, with 10 bases in between. The CDR3 extends over 13 amino acids. Germline V gene sequence: CDR1 SGHAT, CDR2 FQDESV (reference sequence). The CDR3 sequence is CASSSGYFSPLHF. The CDR3 DNA reads TGTGCCAGCAGCTCGGGTTATTTTTCACCCCTCCACTTT.

V usage is TRBV4-3 and J usage is TRBJ2-3; D is perhaps TRBD1 (5 bases). The CDR3 is 15 amino acids. The V gene's germline CDR1 is LGHNA and CDR2 YSLEER. V was trimmed by 0 bases and J by 2 bases, leaving 9 bases between them. CDR3 sequence: CASSQEGQVTDTQYF. CDR3 DNA: TGCGCCAGCAGCCAAGAGGGGCAGGTCACAGATACGCAGTATTTT.

This chain links TRBV28 with TRBJ2-7, with a possible D match to TRBD2 (5 bases). Germline CDR1 MDHEN, CDR2 SYDVKM. Deletions cut 6 bases from V and 2 bases from J, with 17 bases between. The CDR3 runs to 15 residues. CDR3 DNA: TGTGCCAGCAGCCACGAATCTATCGGGACCTACGAGCAGTACTTC. This gives the protein CASSHESIGTYEQYF. Full variable domain (outside the CDR3, taken from reference TRBV28 and TRBJ2-7): DVKVTQSSRYLVKRTGEKVFLECVQDMDHENMFWYRQDPGLGLRLIYFSYDVKMKEKGDIPEGYSVSREKKERFSLILESASTNQTSMYLCASSHESIGTYEQYFGPGTRLTVT.

This chain uses TRBV2 with TRBJ1-1; tentatively, D is TRBD1 (6 bases). CDR1 is SNHLY and CDR2 is FYNNEI in the germline V gene. Trimming left V 8 bases short and J 7 bases short, with 14 bases between. The length of the CDR3 is 12 residues. The CDR3 bases are TGTGCCAGCGGGGGCCTTACGAGTGAAGCTTTCTTT. It specifies CASGGLTSEAFF.

This chain joins TRBV19 and TRBJ2-1; 8 bases map to TRBD2. The CDR3 spans 15 residues. The trim removed 9 bases at V and 0 bases at J, leaving 7 bases unmatched. Per germline, CDR1 LNHDA and CDR2 SQIVND (reference sequence). The CDR3 bases are TGTGCCAGCAGGGGAGCGGGGGCCTCCTACAATGAGCAGTTCTTC. This codes for CASRGAGASYNEQFF.

The CDR3 loop is CASKQGTGAVGYTF. The DNA for the CDR3 is TGTGCCAGCAAACAAGGGACAGGAGCAGTTGGCTACACCTTC. The rearrangement joins TRBV27 to TRBJ1-2; 8 nucleotides line up with TRBD1. Losses at the gene ends were 7 bases for V and 7 bases for J; bases not matched to a gene: 11. The CDR3 totals 14 residues. The germline V gene has CDR1 MNHEY and CDR2 SMNVEV (reference sequence).

The chain recombines TRBV4-2 with TRBJ2-7; 9 bases align to TRBD2. Germline-derived CDR1 and CDR2 are LGHNA and YNFKEQ. J gave up 9 bases and V 0 bases, and 6 bases lay outside the gene matches. This CDR3 comprises 14 residues. The CDR3 bases are TGTGCCAGCAGCCAAGATGATAGCGGGGGAGCGCAGTACTTC. Protein: CASSQDDSGGAQYF.

The V call is TRBV5-4, the J call TRBJ2-3; TRBD2 matches at 9 bases. CDR3 length: 13 amino acids. Germline V lookup: CDR1 SGHNT, CDR2 YYREEE (reference sequence). Germline trimming cut 3 bases from V and 6 bases from J; bases unmatched to any gene: 2. The CDR3: CASSSAGGDTQYF. CDR3 DNA: TGTGCCAGCAGCTCAGCGGGGGGCGATACGCAGTATTTT.